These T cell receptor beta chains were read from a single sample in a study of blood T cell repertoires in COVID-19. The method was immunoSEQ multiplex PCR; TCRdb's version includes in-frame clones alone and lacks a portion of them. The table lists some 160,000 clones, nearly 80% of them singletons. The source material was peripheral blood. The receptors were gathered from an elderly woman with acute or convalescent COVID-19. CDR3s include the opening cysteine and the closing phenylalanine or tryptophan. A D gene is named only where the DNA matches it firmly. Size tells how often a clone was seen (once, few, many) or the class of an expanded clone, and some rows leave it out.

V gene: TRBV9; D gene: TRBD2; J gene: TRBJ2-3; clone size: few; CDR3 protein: CASSVAPIRTSGTDTQYF; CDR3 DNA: TGTGCCAGCAGCGTAGCTCCGATAAGAACTAGCGGCACAGATACGCAGTATTTT
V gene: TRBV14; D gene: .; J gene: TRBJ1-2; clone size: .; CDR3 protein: CASSQDSRLSGYTF; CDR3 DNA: TGTGCCAGCAGCCAGGACAGTCGCCTCAGTGGCTACACCTTC
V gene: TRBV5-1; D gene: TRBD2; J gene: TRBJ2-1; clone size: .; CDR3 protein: CASSLVLANEQFF; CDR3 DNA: TGCGCCAGCAGCTTGGTACTAGCGAATGAGCAGTTCTTC
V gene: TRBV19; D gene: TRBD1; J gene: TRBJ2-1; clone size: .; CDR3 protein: CASSPGTGTYNEQFF; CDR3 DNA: TGTGCCAGTAGTCCAGGGACAGGGACCTACAATGAGCAGTTCTTC
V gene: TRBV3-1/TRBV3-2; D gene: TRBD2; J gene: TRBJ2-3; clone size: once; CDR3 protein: CASSPRRASGHTQYF; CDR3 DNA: TGTGCCAGCAGCCCACGAAGGGCTAGCGGACATACGCAGTATTTT
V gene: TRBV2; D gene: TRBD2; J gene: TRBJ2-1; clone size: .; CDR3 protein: CASSGAGGPLNEQFF; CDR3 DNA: TGTGCCAGCAGTGGGGCGGGAGGGCCTCTCAATGAGCAGTTCTTC
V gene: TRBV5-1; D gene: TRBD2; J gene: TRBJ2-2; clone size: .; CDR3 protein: CASSFTSGGNTGELFF; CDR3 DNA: TGCGCCAGCAGTTTCACTAGCGGAGGGAACACCGGGGAGCTGTTTTTT
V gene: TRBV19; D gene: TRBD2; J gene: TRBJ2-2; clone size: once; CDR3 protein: CASSLPIERGNTGELFF; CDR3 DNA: TGTGCCAGTAGTCTCCCCATCGAGCGGGGGAACACCGGGGAGCTGTTTTTT
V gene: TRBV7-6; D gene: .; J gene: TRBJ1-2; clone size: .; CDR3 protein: CASSSQGSGYTF; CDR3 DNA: TGTGCCAGCAGCTCCCAGGGGTCTGGCTACACCTTC
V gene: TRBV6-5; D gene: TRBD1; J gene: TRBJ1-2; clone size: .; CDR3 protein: CASSTGTGESYTF; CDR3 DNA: TGTGCCAGCAGCACCGGGACAGGGGAAAGCTACACCTTC
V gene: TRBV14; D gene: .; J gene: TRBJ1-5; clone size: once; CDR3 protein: CASSPRQGNQPQHF; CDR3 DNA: TGTGCCAGCAGCCCTAGACAGGGCAATCAGCCCCAGCATTTT
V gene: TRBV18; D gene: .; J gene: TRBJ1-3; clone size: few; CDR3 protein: CASSDLYRASGNTIYF; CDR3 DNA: TGTGCCAGCTCAGACCTCTACAGGGCCTCTGGAAACACCATATATTTT
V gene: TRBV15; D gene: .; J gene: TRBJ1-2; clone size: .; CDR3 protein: CATSRDEEASTVYGYTF; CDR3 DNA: TGTGCCACCAGCAGAGATGAGGAGGCCTCAACCGTTTATGGCTACACCTTC
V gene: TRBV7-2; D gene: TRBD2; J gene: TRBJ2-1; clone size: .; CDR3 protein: CASSLVGGTHNEQFF; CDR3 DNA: TGTGCCAGCAGCTTAGTCGGGGGGACCCACAATGAGCAGTTCTTC
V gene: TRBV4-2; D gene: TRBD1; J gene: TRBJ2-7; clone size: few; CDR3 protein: CASSPTGTGRYEQYF; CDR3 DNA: TGTGCCAGCAGCCCCACCGGGACAGGACGCTACGAGCAGTACTTC
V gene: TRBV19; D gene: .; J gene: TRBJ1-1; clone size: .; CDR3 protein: CASSSEGAGNTEAFF; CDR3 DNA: TGTGCCAGTAGCTCGGAGGGTGCAGGGAACACTGAAGCTTTCTTT
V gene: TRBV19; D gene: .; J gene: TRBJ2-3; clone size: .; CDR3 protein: CASSLGATDTQYF; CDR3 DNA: TGTGCCAGTAGTCTGGGGGCTACAGATACGCAGTATTTT
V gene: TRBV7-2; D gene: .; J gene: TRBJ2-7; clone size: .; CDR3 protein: CASSLTRDSYEQYF; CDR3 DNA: TGTGCCAGCAGCTTAACCCGGGACTCCTACGAGCAGTACTTC
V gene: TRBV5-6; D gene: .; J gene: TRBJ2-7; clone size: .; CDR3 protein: CASSLGISPALAYEQYF; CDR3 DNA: TGTGCCAGCAGCTTGGGAATTTCACCAGCGCTAGCCTACGAGCAGTACTTC
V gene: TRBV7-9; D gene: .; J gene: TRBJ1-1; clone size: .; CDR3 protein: CASTTANTEAFF; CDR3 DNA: TGTGCCAGTACGACAGCGAACACTGAAGCTTTCTTT
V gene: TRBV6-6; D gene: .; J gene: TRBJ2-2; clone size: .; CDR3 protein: CASSPTPNTGELFF; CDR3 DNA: TGTGCCAGCAGCCCCACTCCGAACACCGGGGAGCTGTTTTTT
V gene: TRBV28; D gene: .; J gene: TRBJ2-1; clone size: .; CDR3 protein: CASSPRLDRNEQFF; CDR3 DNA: TGTGCCAGCAGCCCCCGACTCGACCGGAATGAGCAGTTCTTC
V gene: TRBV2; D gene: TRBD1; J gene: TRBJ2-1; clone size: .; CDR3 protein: CASRSGQGPGEQFF; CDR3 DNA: TGTGCCAGCAGAAGCGGACAGGGTCCCGGTGAGCAGTTCTTC
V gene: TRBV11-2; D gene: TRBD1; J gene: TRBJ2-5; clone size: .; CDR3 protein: CASSFTGAEETQYF; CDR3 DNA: TGTGCCAGCAGCTTTACAGGGGCTGAAGAGACCCAGTACTTC
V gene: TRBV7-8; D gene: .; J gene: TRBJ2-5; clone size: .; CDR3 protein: CASSLGVSFGETQYF; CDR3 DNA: TGTGCCAGCAGCTTAGGTGTTAGCTTTGGAGAGACCCAGTACTTC
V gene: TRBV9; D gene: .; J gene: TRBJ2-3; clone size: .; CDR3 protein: CASSVGASESTDTQYF; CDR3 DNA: TGTGCCAGCAGCGTAGGGGCTAGCGAGAGCACAGATACGCAGTATTTT
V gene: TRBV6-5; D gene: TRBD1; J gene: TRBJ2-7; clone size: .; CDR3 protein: CASTTSGTGVYEQYF; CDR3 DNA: TGTGCCAGCACGACCTCCGGGACAGGGGTTTACGAGCAGTACTTC
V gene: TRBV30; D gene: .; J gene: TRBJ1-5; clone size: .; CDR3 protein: CAAGSSNQPQHF; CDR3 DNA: TGTGCCGCCGGGTCGAGCAATCAGCCCCAGCATTTT
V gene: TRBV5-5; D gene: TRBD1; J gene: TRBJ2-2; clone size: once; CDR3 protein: CASSDPGQGATGELFF; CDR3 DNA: TGTGCCAGCAGCGACCCGGGACAGGGGGCAACCGGGGAGCTGTTTTTT
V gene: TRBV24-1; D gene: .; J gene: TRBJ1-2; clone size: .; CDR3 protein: CATSDHTSGGGNYGYTF; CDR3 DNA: TGTGCCACCAGTGACCACACTAGTGGGGGCGGAAACTATGGCTACACCTTC
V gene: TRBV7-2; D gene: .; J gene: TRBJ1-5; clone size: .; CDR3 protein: CASSLMGVYSNQPQHF; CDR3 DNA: TGTGCCAGCAGCTTAATGGGAGTTTATAGCAATCAGCCCCAGCATTTT